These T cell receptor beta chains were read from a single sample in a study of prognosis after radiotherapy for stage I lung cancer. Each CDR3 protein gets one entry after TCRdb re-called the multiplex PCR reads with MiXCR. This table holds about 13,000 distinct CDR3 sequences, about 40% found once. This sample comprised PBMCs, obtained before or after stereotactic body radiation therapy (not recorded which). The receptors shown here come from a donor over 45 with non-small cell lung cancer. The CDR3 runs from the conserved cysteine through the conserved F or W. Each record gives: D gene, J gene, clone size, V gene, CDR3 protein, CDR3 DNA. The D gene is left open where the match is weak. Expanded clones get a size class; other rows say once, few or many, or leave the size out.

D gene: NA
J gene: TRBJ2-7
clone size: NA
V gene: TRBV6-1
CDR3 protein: CASSDSWTASPEQYF
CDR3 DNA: TGTGCCAGCAGTGATTCTTGGACAGCCTCGCCCGAGCAGTACTTC

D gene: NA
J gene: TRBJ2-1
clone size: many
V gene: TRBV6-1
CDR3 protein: CASSPTGFSYNEQFF
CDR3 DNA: TGTGCCAGCAGTCCGACTGGCTTCTCCTACAATGAGCAGTTCTTC

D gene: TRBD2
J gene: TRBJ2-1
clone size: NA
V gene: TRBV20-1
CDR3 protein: CSARKSSGSGNEQFF
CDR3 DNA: TGCAGTGCACGAAAGTCTAGCGGGAGTGGCAATGAGCAGTTCTTC

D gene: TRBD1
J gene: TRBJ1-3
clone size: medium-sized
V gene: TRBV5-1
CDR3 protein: CASSQSTGSGNTIYF
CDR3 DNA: TGCGCCAGCAGCCAATCGACAGGGTCCGGAAACACCATATATTTT

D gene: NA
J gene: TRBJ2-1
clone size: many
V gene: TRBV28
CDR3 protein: CASSLRQGERFF
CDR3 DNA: TGTGCCAGCAGTTTAAGGCAGGGTGAACGGTTCTTC

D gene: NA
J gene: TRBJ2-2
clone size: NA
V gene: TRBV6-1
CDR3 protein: CFSSTVGHGSYTGELFF
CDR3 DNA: TGTTTCAGCAGCACGGTGGGACATGGGTCGTATACCGGGGAGCTGTTTTTT

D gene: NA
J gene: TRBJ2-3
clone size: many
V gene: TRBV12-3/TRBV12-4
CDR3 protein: CASSKYYGSITDTQYF
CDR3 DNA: TGTGCCAGCAGCAAGTACTACGGTAGTATCACAGATACGCAGTATTTT

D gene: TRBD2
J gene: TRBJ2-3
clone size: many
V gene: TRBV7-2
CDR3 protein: CASSLRSGGGSHTQYF
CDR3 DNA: TGTGCCAGCAGCTTAAGGAGCGGGGGTGGATCGCATACGCAGTATTTT

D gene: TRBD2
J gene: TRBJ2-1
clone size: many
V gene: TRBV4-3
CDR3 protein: CASSQKGLAVRKQFF
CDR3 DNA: TGCGCCAGCAGCCAAAAAGGTCTAGCGGTCCGCAAGCAGTTCTTC

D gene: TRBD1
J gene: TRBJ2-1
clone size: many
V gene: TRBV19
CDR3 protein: CASSARQGLWNEQFF
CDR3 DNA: TGTGCCAGTAGTGCCCGACAGGGGTTGTGGAATGAGCAGTTCTTC

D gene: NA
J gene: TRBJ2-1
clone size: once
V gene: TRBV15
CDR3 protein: CATSHMGGSRLSYNEQFF
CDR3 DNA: TGTGCCACCAGTCACATGGGTGGATCTAGGCTGTCCTACAATGAGCAGTTCTTC

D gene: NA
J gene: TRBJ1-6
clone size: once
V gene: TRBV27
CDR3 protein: CAISRQGPLNSPLHF
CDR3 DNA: TGTGCCATCAGTCGGCAGGGGCCCTTGAATTCACCCCTCCACTTT

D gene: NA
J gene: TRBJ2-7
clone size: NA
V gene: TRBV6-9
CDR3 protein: CASSYWGQGAVEHYF
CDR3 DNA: NA

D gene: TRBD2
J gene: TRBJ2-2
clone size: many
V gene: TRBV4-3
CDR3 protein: CASSLLAGGLSGELFF
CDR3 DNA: TGCGCCAGCAGCCTCCTAGCGGGGGGGCTTTCAGGGGAGCTGTTTTTT

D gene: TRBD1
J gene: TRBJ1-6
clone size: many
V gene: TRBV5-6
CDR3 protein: CASSFKGAHYNSPLHF
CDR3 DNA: TGTGCCAGCAGCTTTAAGGGGGCCCACTATAATTCACCCCTCCACTTT

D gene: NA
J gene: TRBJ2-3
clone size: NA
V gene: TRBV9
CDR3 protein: CASSVADTQYF
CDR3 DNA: TGTGCCAGCAGCGTAGCCGATACGCAGTATTTT

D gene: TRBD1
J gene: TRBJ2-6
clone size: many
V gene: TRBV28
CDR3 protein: CASREDRGVSGANVLTF
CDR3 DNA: TGTGCCAGCAGGGAGGACAGGGGTGTATCTGGGGCCAACGTCCTGACTTTC

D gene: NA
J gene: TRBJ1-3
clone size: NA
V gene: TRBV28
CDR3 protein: CASSFASSSGNTIYF
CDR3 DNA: TGTGCCAGCAGCTTTGCTTCAAGTTCTGGAAACACCATATATTTT

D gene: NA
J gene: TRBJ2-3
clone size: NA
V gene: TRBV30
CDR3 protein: CARAGESDTQYF
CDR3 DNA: TGTGCCCGCGCAGGGGAGTCAGATACGCAGTATTTT

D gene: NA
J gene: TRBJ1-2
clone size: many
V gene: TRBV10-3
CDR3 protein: CAIKTRGLLTGNGYTF
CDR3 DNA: TGTGCCATCAAGACTAGGGGTCTGCTTACTGGGAATGGCTACACCTTC

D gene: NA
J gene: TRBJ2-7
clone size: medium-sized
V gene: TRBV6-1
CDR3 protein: CASRPGQGGEQYF
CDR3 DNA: TGTGCCAGCAGGCCGGGACAAGGCGGGGAGCAGTACTTC

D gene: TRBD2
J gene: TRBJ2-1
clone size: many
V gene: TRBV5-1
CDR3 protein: CASRPGGNEQFF
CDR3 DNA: TGCGCCAGCAGACCGGGGGGGAATGAGCAGTTCTTC

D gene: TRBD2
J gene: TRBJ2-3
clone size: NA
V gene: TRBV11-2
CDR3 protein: CASSQTLGRLAGASDTQCF
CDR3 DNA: TGTGCCAGCAGCCAGACGCTGGGCAGACTAGCGGGAGCTTCAGATACGCAGTGTTTT

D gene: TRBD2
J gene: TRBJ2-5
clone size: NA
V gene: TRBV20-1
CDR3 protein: CSSRTSAETQYF
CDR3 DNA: TGCAGTTCACGGACTAGCGCCGAGACCCAGTACTTC

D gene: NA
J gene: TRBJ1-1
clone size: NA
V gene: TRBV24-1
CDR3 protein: CATSMGRANTEAFF
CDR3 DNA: TGTGCCACCAGTATGGGCAGGGCGAACACTGAAGCTTTCTTT

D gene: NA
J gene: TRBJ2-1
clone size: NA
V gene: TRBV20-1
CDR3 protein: CSASGPNYEQFF
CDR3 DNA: TGCAGTGCTAGTGGTCCGAACTATGAGCAGTTCTTC

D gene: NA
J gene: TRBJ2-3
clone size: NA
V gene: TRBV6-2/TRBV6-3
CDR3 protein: CASNAMVDTQYF
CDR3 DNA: TGTGCCAGCAACGCAATGGTGGATACGCAGTATTTT

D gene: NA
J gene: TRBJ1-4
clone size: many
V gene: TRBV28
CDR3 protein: CASSLSFNEKLFF
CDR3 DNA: TGTGCCAGCAGTTTAAGTTTTAATGAAAAACTGTTTTTT

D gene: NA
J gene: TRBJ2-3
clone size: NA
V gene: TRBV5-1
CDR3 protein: CASSLALVSTDTQYF
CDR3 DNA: TGCGCCAGCAGCTTGGCCCTGGTTAGCACAGATACGCAGTATTTT

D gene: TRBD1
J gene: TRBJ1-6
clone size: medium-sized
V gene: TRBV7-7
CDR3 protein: CASSLVLRGPYNSPLHF
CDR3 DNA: TGTGCCAGCAGCTTAGTACTCAGGGGGCCCTATAATTCACCCCTCCACTTT

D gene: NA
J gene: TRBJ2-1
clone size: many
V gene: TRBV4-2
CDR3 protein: CASSQVTSGEQFF
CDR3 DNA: TGTGCCAGCAGCCAAGTGACTAGTGGGGAGCAGTTCTTC

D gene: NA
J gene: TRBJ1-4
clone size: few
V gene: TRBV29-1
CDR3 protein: CSVSTNEKLFF
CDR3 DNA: TGCAGCGTTAGCACTAATGAAAAACTGTTTTTT

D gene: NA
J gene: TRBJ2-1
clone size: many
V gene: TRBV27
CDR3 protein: CASSLQEGDVDEQFF
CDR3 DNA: TGTGCCAGCAGTCTCCAGGAAGGGGATGTAGATGAGCAGTTCTTC

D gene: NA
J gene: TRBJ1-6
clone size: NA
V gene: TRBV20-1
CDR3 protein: CSARVADYNSPLHF
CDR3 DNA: TGCAGTGCTAGAGTCGCAGACTATAATTCACCCCTCCACTTT

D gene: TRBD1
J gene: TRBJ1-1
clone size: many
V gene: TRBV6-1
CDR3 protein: CSTGASGNTEAFF
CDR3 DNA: TGTTCCACAGGGGCGTCGGGGAACACTGAAGCTTTCTTT

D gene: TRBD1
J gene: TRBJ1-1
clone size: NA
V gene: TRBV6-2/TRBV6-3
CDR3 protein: CASTMRGTENTEAFF
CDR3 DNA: TGTGCCAGCACCATGAGAGGGACAGAGAACACTGAAGCTTTCTTT

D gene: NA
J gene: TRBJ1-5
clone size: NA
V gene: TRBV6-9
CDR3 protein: CASSSGVHPQHF
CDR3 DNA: TGTGCCAGCAGTTCAGGGGTCCATCCCCAGCATTTT

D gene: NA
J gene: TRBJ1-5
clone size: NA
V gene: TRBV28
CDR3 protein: CASSLGFAVPQHF
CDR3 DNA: TGTGCCAGCAGTTTAGGTTTCGCGGTTCCCCAGCATTTT

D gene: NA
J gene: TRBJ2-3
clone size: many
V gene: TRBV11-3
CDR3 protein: CASSLGGVGLSTDTQYF
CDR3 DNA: TGTGCCAGCAGCTTAGGAGGTGTGGGGCTGAGCACAGATACGCAGTATTTT

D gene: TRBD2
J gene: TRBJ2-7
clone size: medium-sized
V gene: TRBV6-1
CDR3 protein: CASSQRLAVTYEQYF
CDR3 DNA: TGTGCCAGCAGCCAGAGACTAGCTGTAACCTACGAGCAGTACTTC

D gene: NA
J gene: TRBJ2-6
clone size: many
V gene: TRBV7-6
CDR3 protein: CASSLNVGNSGANVLTF
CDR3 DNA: TGTGCCAGCAGCTTAAATGTCGGAAACTCTGGGGCCAACGTCCTGACTTTC

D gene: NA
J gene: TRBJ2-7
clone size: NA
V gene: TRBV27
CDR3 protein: CSSILSSNYEQYF
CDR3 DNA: TGTTCCAGCATTTTATCGTCCAACTACGAGCAGTACTTC

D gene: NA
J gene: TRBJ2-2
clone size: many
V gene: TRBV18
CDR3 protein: CASSLSSLNANTGELFF
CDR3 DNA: TGTGCCAGCTCACTTTCGTCGCTTAACGCGAACACCGGGGAGCTGTTTTTT

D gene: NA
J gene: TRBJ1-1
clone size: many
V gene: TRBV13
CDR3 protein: CASSLEMNTEAFF
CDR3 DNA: TGTGCCAGCAGCCTGGAGATGAACACTGAAGCTTTCTTT

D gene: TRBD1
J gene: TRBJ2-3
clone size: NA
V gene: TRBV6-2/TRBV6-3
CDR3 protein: CASSPYLPRGRSSDTQYF
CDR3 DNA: TGTGCCAGCAGCCCCTACCTTCCCAGGGGGCGTAGCTCAGATACGCAGTATTTT